This entry concerns a single TCR beta chain. These data come from a study of cytomegalovirus exposure and HLA in healthy donors. CDR3 length equals 15 residues. Germline assignment: CDR1 GTSNPN and CDR2 SVGIG (reference sequence). The V segment lost 4 bases and the J segment 4 bases; nucleotides outside the gene matches: 6. TCRdb's copy holds only in-frame clones and misses some; the assay was immunoSEQ multiplex PCR. The top ten hold about 3.8% of the sample, which has about 73,000 clones, around nine tenths seen once. The origin of this receptor is a woman between 18 and 29 years old in good health and CMV-seropositive. The chain recombines TRBV30 with TRBJ2-1, with 11 bases lining up with TRBD2. Sequenced: PBMCs. CDR3 amino acids: CAWTPGTSGYNEQFF. The CDR3 DNA sequence: TGTGCCTGGACCCCCGGGACTAGCGGATACAATGAGCAGTTCTTC.